Listed here are 17 T cell receptor beta chains from one sample, sequenced in a study of cytomegalovirus exposure and HLA in healthy donors. PCR was performed using 60 Vbeta and 13 Jbeta primers. Using immunoSEQ multiplex PCR, the repertoire was profiled, and TCRdb retains in-frame clones only, with some absent. Of 100,000 to 150,000 clones listed, roughly four fifths are singletons. Input material: PBMCs. Every receptor here comes from a woman aged 55 to 70 in good health and CMV-seronegative.

In this sample, this clone turned up once. One junction end disagrees with the germline gene, perhaps due to a read error. The rearrangement uses TRBV19 and TRBJ1-5, with a weak D call TRBD1 (5 bases). The CDR3 contains 12 residues. Per the germline V gene, CDR1 is LNHDA and CDR2 is SQIVND (reference sequence). The CDR3, as DNA: TGTGCCAGTAGTATAGATCTGGGCAGGGTGGGATTT. Translation gives CASSIDLGRVGF.

The chain couples TRBV28 to TRBJ2-5; 10 bases fit TRBD2. Losses at the gene ends were 6 bases for V and 4 bases for J; bases not matched to a gene: 8. The CDR3 contains 15 residues. Germline V gene sequence: CDR1 MDHEN, CDR2 SYDVKM. In nucleotides, the CDR3 is TGTGCCAGCAGCCCTCAGCGGGGGGGCCTAGAGACCCAGTACTTC. It specifies CASSPQRGGLETQYF.

The rearrangement links TRBV11-2 to TRBJ2-2; no clear D gene. The CDR3 contains 14 residues. Between the trimmed V and J ends, which lost 5 bases and 7 bases, there was a span of 14 bases. Germline loops: CDR1 SGHAT, CDR2 FQNNGV. In DNA form, the CDR3 reads TGTGCCAGCAGCCCCCAGGAAATCAGCGGGGAGCTGTTTTTT. Translation: CASSPQEISGELFF.

This clone was observed once. The V gene is TRBV18, the J gene TRBJ1-4, with D perhaps TRBD1 (5 bases). The CDR3 is 14 amino acids. The ends were cut back, 1 base at V and 4 bases at J, with 7 bases in the middle. CDR1 is KGHSH and CDR2 is LQKENI in the germline V gene. CDR3 region: CASSPQGLNEKLFF. DNA of the CDR3: TGTGCCAGCTCACCACAGGGACTTAATGAAAAACTGTTTTTT.

The count of this clone is one. The V gene is TRBV18, the J gene TRBJ2-3; D ambiguous. Trimming stripped 4 bases from V and 0 bases from J, with 17 bases between. Germline-derived CDR1 and CDR2 are KGHSH and LQKENI. This CDR3 has 17 residues. The CDR3 DNA is TGTGCCAGCTCACGATCATCCGGTGTATCTAGCACAGATACGCAGTATTTT. Protein sequence: CASSRSSGVSSTDTQYF.

This clone was counted a single time. CDR3 nucleotide sequence: TGTGCCAGCACCCTCCAGGTAGAGAATGAGCAGTTCTTC. The encoded protein is CASTLQVENEQFF. The gene calls are TRBV28 and TRBJ2-1, with D hard to call. This CDR3 has 13 residues. The germline gives CDR1 MDHEN, CDR2 SYDVKM. V lost 7 bases and J 7 bases, leaving 14 bases between the germline ends.

CDR3 in amino acids: CASSSSGATTDTQYF. CDR3 bases: TGTGCCAGTAGTTCTTCAGGGGCGACCACAGATACGCAGTATTTT. The chain employs TRBV19 and TRBJ2-3, with a possible D match to TRBD1 (6 bases). Per the germline V gene, CDR1 is LNHDA and CDR2 is SQIVND (reference sequence). The V gene lost 5 bases and the J gene lost 2 bases, with 14 bases spanning the gap. The CDR3 sequence is 15 residues long.

V is TRBV28 and J is TRBJ1-2; 8 nucleotides line up with TRBD1. This CDR3 region has 14 residues. With V trimmed by 6 bases and J by 5 bases, 8 bases remained unmatched. Germline V CDR1 and CDR2: MDHEN, SYDVKM. Here the CDR3 DNA reads TGTGCCAGCAGAGAGCGTCGGACAGGGTATGGCTACACCTTC. Residues: CASRERRTGYGYTF.

The J gene is TRBJ2-7, the V gene TRBV19; TRBD2 might be the D (6 bases). Germline-derived CDR1 and CDR2 are LNHDA and SQIVND (reference sequence). Trimming took off 3 bases at V and 0 bases at J, with 12 bases between the two ends. This CDR3 is 15 amino acids long. The CDR3 region is CASSMGAGSSYEQYF. Written as DNA, the CDR3 is TGTGCCAGTAGTATGGGCGCCGGGAGCTCCTACGAGCAGTACTTC.

The V and J genes are TRBV2 and TRBJ1-2; 9 bases match TRBD1. Germline CDR1 is SNHLY and CDR2 is FYNNEI. V gave up 6 bases and J gave up 3 bases; unmatched junction bases: 5. This CDR3 contains 14 residues. The CDR3 DNA is TGTGCCAGCAGGGGGACAGGGCCTTACTATGGCTACACCTTC. Protein sequence: CASRGTGPYYGYTF.

This CDR3 is CASSLDRGDYEQYF. The CDR3 nucleotides read TGTGCCAGCAGCTTAGACAGGGGAGATTACGAGCAGTACTTC. The chain uses TRBV7-6 and TRBJ2-7; TRBD1 aligns across 7 bases. From germline, CDR1 is SGHVS and CDR2 FNYEAQ. This CDR3 is 14 amino acids long. Trimming at V came to 1 base and at J to 4 bases, leaving 4 bases not matched to a gene.

The V gene is TRBV5-6, the J gene TRBJ1-2, with 9 nucleotides matching TRBD1. Per germline, CDR1 SGHDT and CDR2 YYEEEE. CDR3 length: 15 amino acids. Trimming cost V 2 bases and J 4 bases; bases outside gene matches: 6. CDR3 coding DNA: TGTGCCAGCAGCTTTACAGGGGGCGCGGGCTATGGCTACACCTTC. Translation: CASSFTGGAGYGYTF.

The chain couples TRBV28 to TRBJ2-1, with a weak D call TRBD1 (6 bases). V lost 5 bases and J 4 bases, leaving 12 bases between the germline ends. In germline, CDR1 is MDHEN, CDR2 SYDVKM. This CDR3 is built from 14 residues. The CDR3 is CASSPLDRYNEQFF. CDR3 bases: TGTGCCAGCAGTCCCCTGGACAGATACAATGAGCAGTTCTTC.

The chain has TRBV6-6 and TRBJ2-7, with TRBD2 as a possible D gene (6 bases). Germline assignment: CDR1 MNHNY and CDR2 SVGAGI (reference sequence). The CDR3 covers 14 residues. V gave up 7 bases and J gave up 3 bases, with 16 bases separating them. CDR3 bases: TGTGCCAGCAACCCCGGGACTTCCCGCTACGAGCAGTACTTC. This encodes CASNPGTSRYEQYF.

CDR3 in amino acids: CASSGTGGADQPQHF. CDR3 nucleotide sequence: TGTGCCAGCAGCGGAACAGGGGGCGCGGATCAGCCCCAGCATTTT. V gene TRBV7-2 combines with J gene TRBJ1-5; 9 bases map to TRBD1. The CDR3 is 15 residues long. Germline V CDR1 and CDR2: SGHTA, FQGNSA. V lost 5 bases to trimming and J lost 5 bases; unmatched junction nucleotides: 7.

The V and J genes are TRBV4-1 and TRBJ1-4; D is uncertain. Trimming left V 1 base short and J 8 bases short, with 14 bases between. Germline values: CDR1 MGHRA, CDR2 YSYEKL. CDR3 length: 15 residues. The DNA for the CDR3 is TGCGCCAGCAGCCAAGGTTGGGAGGGTGGGGAAAAACTGTTTTTT. As protein: CASSQGWEGGEKLFF.

This chain joins TRBV6-5 and TRBJ1-2; perhaps TRBD1 as D (5 bases). CDR3 length equals 13 residues. The germline V gene encodes CDR1 MNHEY and CDR2 SVGAGI. V lost 6 bases and J lost 1, with 9 bases in between. For the CDR3, the DNA is TGTGCCAGCAGCCTCAGGGTTAACTATGGCTACACCTTC. It is translated as CASSLRVNYGYTF.